This passage covers 13 T cell receptor beta chains from one sample sequenced in a study of blood T cell repertoires in COVID-19. Profiled with immunoSEQ multiplex PCR; TCRdb holds only in-frame clones, not every one. The repertoire holds about 400,000 clones, with around 90% as singletons. The source material was PBMCs or T cells enriched from blood (not recorded which). The receptors shown here come from a woman aged 40-49 years with acute COVID-19.

The V call is TRBV7-6, the J call TRBJ2-7, with D possibly being TRBD1 (6 bases). Trimming took off 2 bases at V and 7 bases at J, with 9 bases between the two ends. CDR1 is SGHVS, CDR2 FNYEAQ, per germline. This CDR3 is built from 12 residues. The CDR3 coding sequence is TGTGCCAGCAGCTTACAGGGGAATGAGCAGTACTTC. It yields the protein CASSLQGNEQYF.

The chain recombines TRBV20-1 with TRBJ2-5; no clear D gene. Per the germline V gene, CDR1 is DFQATT and CDR2 is SNEGSKA (reference sequence). Deletions cut 3 bases from V and 1 base from J, with 9 bases between. The CDR3 runs 13 residues. This CDR3 is CSASQDFQETQYF. The CDR3 coding sequence is TGCAGTGCTAGTCAAGACTTCCAAGAGACCCAGTACTTC.

This clone has a single count. V is TRBV5-1 and J is TRBJ2-7; 13 positions agree with TRBD2. V lost 4 bases and J lost 1; bases outside the gene matches: 8. Per the germline V gene, CDR1 is SGHRS and CDR2 is YFSETQ. The CDR3 runs 17 residues. The DNA for the CDR3 is TGCGCCAGCAGCCCAGGACTAGCGGGGGACCTATCCTACGAGCAGTACTTC. This encodes CASSPGLAGDLSYEQYF.

DNA of the CDR3: TGTGCCAGCAGCGTAGATCCGCGGATGAACACTGAAGCTTTCTTT. Translated: CASSVDPRMNTEAFF. This chain uses TRBV9 with TRBJ1-1; D unclear. This CDR3 has 15 residues. Germline V gene sequence: CDR1 SGDLS, CDR2 YYNGEE. Between the trimmed V and J ends, which lost 0 bases and 0 bases, there was a span of 9 bases.

This chain uses TRBV10-3 with TRBJ1-1, with 9 bases fitting TRBD1. Trimming at V came to 6 bases and at J to 7 bases, leaving 9 bases not matched to a gene. Germline CDR1 ENHRY, CDR2 SYGVKD. The length of the CDR3 is 14 residues. CDR3 DNA sequence: TGTGCCATCAGGGGTCTACAGGGGGCCAATGAAGCTTTCTTT. Residues: CAIRGLQGANEAFF.

The V call is TRBV19, the J call TRBJ1-2, with 11 bases aligning to TRBD1. Looked up from germline, CDR1 is LNHDA and CDR2 is SQIVND (reference sequence). With V trimmed by 8 bases and J by 3 bases, 5 bases remained unmatched. The CDR3 extends over 14 amino acids. The CDR3 protein is CASEDRGLDYGYTF. The CDR3 DNA is TGTGCCAGTGAGGACAGGGGGCTAGACTATGGCTACACCTTC.

J is TRBJ1-2 and V is TRBV5-6, with unresolved D. The CDR3 has 12 residues. V lost 1 base and J lost 13, with 14 bases in between. Per germline, CDR1 SGHDT and CDR2 YYEEEE. CDR3 residues: CASSLSTGKATF. DNA of the CDR3: TGTGCCAGCAGCTTGTCTACGGGAAAGGCCACCTTC.

V and J are TRBV11-2 and TRBJ2-7; 9 bases line up with TRBD1. This CDR3 region has 14 residues. J was trimmed by 2 bases and V by 8 bases; bases with no gene match: 7. Germline V gene data show CDR1 as SGHAT and CDR2 as FQNNGV. In nucleotides, the CDR3 is TGTGCCAGCTCACCGAGGGACAGGGCCTACGAGCAGTACTTC. Encoded protein: CASSPRDRAYEQYF.

Here the CDR3 DNA reads TGTGCCAGCAGCTCCGACAGGCATGGCTACACCTTC. Amino acid sequence: CASSSDRHGYTF. The V and J genes are TRBV14 and TRBJ1-2, with D possibly being TRBD1 (6 bases). The ends were cut back, 5 bases at V and 6 bases at J, with 10 bases in the middle. The germline V gene has CDR1 SGHDN and CDR2 FVKESK. The CDR3 covers 12 residues.

This chain links TRBV11-2 with TRBJ2-5, with a possible D match to TRBD2 (7 bases). The germline V and J ends were trimmed by 3 bases and 5 bases, with 19 bases remaining between them. The CDR3 runs 16 residues. Looked up from germline, CDR1 is SGHAT and CDR2 is FQNNGV. CDR3 nucleotides: TGTGCCAGCAGCTTTTTTCGGGGGGCTGGTAGGGAGACCCAGTACTTC. Translation gives CASSFFRGAGRETQYF.

The chain uses TRBV21-1 and TRBJ1-6; no check of the table's D call, TRBD1, against the DNA was made. TRBV21-1 is a pseudogene. The CDR3 is 15 amino acids. This CDR3 is CASRNRDRDHSPLHF. DNA for the CDR3: TGTGCCAGCAGAAACCGGGACAGGGACCATTCACCCCTCCACTTT.

The chain couples TRBV4-1 to TRBJ1-1; 8 bases agree with TRBD1. The ends lost 4 bases at V and 7 bases at J; junction bases unmatched: 11. The CDR3 is 15 amino acids. Looked up from germline, CDR1 is MGHRA and CDR2 is YSYEKL. CDR3 coding DNA: TGCGCCAGCAGCCCGAACGGACAGGGTGGGCTTGAAGCTTTCTTT. Its protein product is CASSPNGQGGLEAFF.

This chain connects TRBV27 to TRBJ1-4, with D uncertain. Germline V gene data show CDR1 as MNHEY and CDR2 as SMNVEV (reference sequence). The CDR3 length is 13 residues. Trimming removed 6 bases from V and 5 bases from J, with 10 bases in between. Here the CDR3 DNA reads TGTGCCAGCAGCTTCGAGAGAAATGAAAAACTGTTTTTT. It specifies CASSFERNEKLFF. Based on the CDR3 plus reference TRBV27 and TRBJ1-4, the full variable domain is EAQVTQNPRYLITVTGKKLTVTCSQNMNHEYMSWYRQDPGLGLRQIYYSMNVEVTDKGDVPEGYKVSRKEKRNFPLILESPSPNQTSLYFCASSFERNEKLFFGSGTQLSVL.